A selection of T cell receptor beta chains follows, all from one sample in a study of neoadjuvant anti-PD-1 for oral cavity cancer. The table came from immunoSEQ multiplex PCR; TCRdb's copy has only in-frame clones and leaves some out. The repertoire includes roughly 14,000 clones, about 65% of them detected once, and 2% to 3% sits in the top ten. The starting material was PBMCs, obtained before nivolumab (anti-PD-1) treatment. Receptors originate from a person between 35 and 79 years old with oral cavity squamous cell carcinoma. The CDR3 runs from the conserved cysteine through the conserved F or W. A D gene is named only where the DNA matches it firmly. Size is omitted from some rows. Given values are once, few, many or a class for expanded clones.

CDR3: CASSVHGSYGYTF
DNA: TGCGCCAGCAGCGTCCACGGATCCTATGGCTACACCTTC
size: -
V: TRBV5-1
J: TRBJ1-2
D: -

CDR3: CASMEPGTPGELFF
DNA: TGTGCCAGCATGGAACCGGGGACCCCCGGGGAGCTGTTTTTT
size: -
V: TRBV6-6
J: TRBJ2-2
D: -

CDR3: CASKGLAYEQYF
DNA: TGTGCCAGCAAGGGACTAGCCTACGAGCAGTACTTC
size: -
V: TRBV2
J: TRBJ2-7
D: TRBD2

CDR3: CASRLAGSQQETQYF
DNA: TGTGCCAGCAGACTAGCGGGCTCTCAACAAGAGACCCAGTACTTC
size: -
V: TRBV27
J: TRBJ2-5
D: TRBD2

CDR3: CASSLGGGPNMDTQYF
DNA: TGTGCCAGCAGCTTAGGCGGGGGCCCAAACATGGATACGCAGTATTTT
size: -
V: TRBV7-9
J: TRBJ2-3
D: -

CDR3: CASSRQTVSSYEQYF
DNA: TGTGCCAGCAGCCGCCAGACGGTTAGCTCCTACGAGCAGTACTTC
size: -
V: TRBV6-5
J: TRBJ2-7
D: -

CDR3: CASRGTSGGSEFF
DNA: TGCGCCAGCAGGGGGACTAGCGGGGGTTCGGAGTTCTTC
size: -
V: TRBV10-2
J: TRBJ2-1
D: TRBD2

CDR3: CASSPNQGPTDTQYF
DNA: TGTGCCAGCTCACCCAATCAGGGACCCACAGATACGCAGTATTTT
size: once
V: TRBV18
J: TRBJ2-3
D: -

CDR3: CASRSTGLGEKLFF
DNA: TGTGCCAGCAGGTCGACAGGGTTGGGCGAAAAACTGTTTTTT
size: -
V: TRBV27
J: TRBJ1-4
D: TRBD1

CDR3: CASSGAQETQYF
DNA: TGTGCCAGCAGTGGGGCCCAGGAGACCCAGTACTTC
size: -
V: TRBV6-5
J: TRBJ2-5
D: -

CDR3: CASSSGPPELTEQFF
DNA: TGTGCCAGCAGCTCCGGGCCCCCTGAGTTGACTGAGCAGTTCTTC
size: -
V: TRBV7-3
J: TRBJ2-1
D: -

CDR3: CASSLTGVGTEAFF
DNA: TGTGCCAGCAGCCTCACAGGGGTCGGGACTGAAGCTTTCTTT
size: once
V: TRBV11-3
J: TRBJ1-1
D: TRBD1

CDR3: CASRIPGRGRYEQYF
DNA: TGTGCCAGCCGCATCCCCGGCAGGGGAAGGTACGAGCAGTACTTC
size: -
V: TRBV27
J: TRBJ2-7
D: -

CDR3: CASSWSEERKGGYTF
DNA: TGTGCCAGCAGTTGGTCAGAAGAACGGAAAGGAGGCTACACCTTC
size: few
V: TRBV6-6
J: TRBJ1-2
D: -

CDR3: CASSLRYTEAFF
DNA: TGTGCCAGCAGCTTGCGGTACACTGAAGCTTTCTTT
size: -
V: TRBV7-8
J: TRBJ1-1
D: -

CDR3: CASSPGLAGSNEQFF
DNA: TGTGCCAGCAGCCCGGGACTAGCGGGGTCCAATGAGCAGTTCTTC
size: -
V: TRBV9
J: TRBJ2-1
D: TRBD2

CDR3: CASSPLRNQPQHF
DNA: TGTGCCAGCAGCCCTCTTCGTAATCAGCCCCAGCATTTT
size: -
V: TRBV7-2
J: TRBJ1-5
D: -

CDR3: CASRADGGREEQFF
DNA: TGTGCCAGCAGGGCCGATGGAGGGCGAGAAGAGCAGTTCTTC
size: -
V: TRBV7-9
J: TRBJ2-1
D: -

CDR3: CASSWDRGLNEQFF
DNA: TGTGCCAGCAGCTGGGACAGGGGGCTGAATGAGCAGTTCTTC
size: -
V: TRBV5-4
J: TRBJ2-1
D: TRBD1

CDR3: CAWSEGTGQPQHF
DNA: TGTGCCTGGAGTGAGGGGACGGGTCAGCCCCAGCATTTT
size: few
V: TRBV30
J: TRBJ1-5
D: -

CDR3: CASSETGGNTGELFF
DNA: TGTGCCAGCAGTGAGACGGGAGGGAACACCGGGGAGCTGTTTTTT
size: -
V: TRBV2
J: TRBJ2-2
D: TRBD2

CDR3: CASSFSSSYEQYF
DNA: TGTGCCAGCAGTTTCAGTAGTTCCTACGAGCAGTACTTC
size: -
V: TRBV27
J: TRBJ2-7
D: -

CDR3: CAWDLRRLANTEAFF
DNA: TGTGCCTGGGATCTACGGAGGTTGGCGAACACTGAAGCTTTCTTT
size: few
V: TRBV30
J: TRBJ1-1
D: -

CDR3: CASSYSGGPSGELFF
DNA: TGTGCCAGCAGTTACTCGGGGGGGCCCTCCGGGGAGCTGTTTTTT
size: -
V: TRBV6-5
J: TRBJ2-2
D: -

CDR3: CASNFLNSPLHF
DNA: TGTGCCAGTAACTTTCTAAATTCACCCCTCCACTTT
size: -
V: TRBV19
J: TRBJ1-6
D: -

CDR3: CASRAGVAYEQYF
DNA: TGTGCCAGCAGGGCAGGGGTCGCCTACGAGCAGTACTTC
size: few
V: TRBV14
J: TRBJ2-7
D: -

CDR3: CASSDGGVTDTQYF
DNA: TGTGCCAGCAGTGACGGCGGGGTCACAGATACGCAGTATTTT
size: -
V: TRBV2
J: TRBJ2-3
D: -

CDR3: CSVRISQETQYF
DNA: TGCAGCGTCCGGATTTCCCAAGAGACCCAGTACTTC
size: -
V: TRBV29-1
J: TRBJ2-5
D: -

CDR3: CASSPATGNHEETQYF
DNA: TGTGCCAGCTCACCAGCGACAGGAAATCATGAAGAGACCCAGTACTTC
size: -
V: TRBV18
J: TRBJ2-5
D: -

CDR3: CASSLGSVITGELFF
DNA: TGTGCCAGCAGCTTAGGGTCAGTAATCACCGGGGAGCTGTTTTTT
size: few
V: TRBV7-2
J: TRBJ2-2
D: -

CDR3: CASSLPGLGTSGSGELFF
DNA: TGTGCCAGCAGCCTCCCTGGCCTCGGGACTAGCGGTTCCGGGGAGCTGTTTTTT
size: -
V: TRBV5-6
J: TRBJ2-2
D: TRBD2

CDR3: CASSVGWVNTEAFF
DNA: TGTGCCAGCAGCGTGGGCTGGGTGAACACTGAAGCTTTCTTT
size: -
V: TRBV9
J: TRBJ1-1
D: -

CDR3: CASRAGANYGYTF
DNA: TGTGCCAGCAGGGCGGGGGCCAACTATGGCTACACCTTC
size: -
V: TRBV6-5
J: TRBJ1-2
D: -

CDR3: CASSLAAGTASYEQYF
DNA: TGCGCCAGCAGCTTGGCCGCTGGGACGGCTTCCTACGAGCAGTACTTC
size: few
V: TRBV5-1
J: TRBJ2-7
D: -

CDR3: CASSFSTPSTNEKLFF
DNA: TGCGCCAGCAGCTTTTCGACACCTTCAACTAATGAAAAACTGTTTTTT
size: -
V: TRBV5-1
J: TRBJ1-4
D: -

CDR3: CSVAGGGSTEAFF
DNA: TGCAGCGTAGCCGGCGGGGGGTCCACTGAAGCTTTCTTT
size: -
V: TRBV29-1
J: TRBJ1-1
D: -

CDR3: CASSYTRLQETQYF
DNA: TGTGCCAGCAGTTACACTAGACTACAAGAGACCCAGTACTTC
size: -
V: TRBV6-5
J: TRBJ2-5
D: -

CDR3: CASSKPTGVNSPLHF
DNA: TGTGCCAGCAGTAAACCTACAGGGGTTAATTCACCCCTCCACTTT
size: -
V: TRBV27
J: TRBJ1-6
D: TRBD1

CDR3: CASSLWARGTELHQPQHF
DNA: TGTGCCAGCAGCTTATGGGCTCGTGGGACGGAACTTCATCAGCCCCAGCATTTT
size: few
V: TRBV7-2
J: TRBJ1-5
D: -

CDR3: CASSLQGVANEKLFF
DNA: TGCGCCAGCAGCCTACAGGGGGTGGCTAATGAAAAACTGTTTTTT
size: -
V: TRBV5-1
J: TRBJ1-4
D: TRBD1

CDR3: CASSPGDTLTGELFF
DNA: TGTGCCAGTAGTCCCGGGGACACTCTCACCGGGGAGCTGTTTTTT
size: -
V: TRBV19
J: TRBJ2-2
D: -

CDR3: CASSQGTPGDPVTWYTGELFF
DNA: TGCGCCAGCAGCCAAGGGACCCCAGGGGATCCTGTGACATGGTACACCGGGGAGCTGTTTTTT
size: -
V: TRBV4-1
J: TRBJ2-2
D: -

CDR3: CASSYRNTDTQYF
DNA: TGTGCCAGCAGTTACCGGAACACAGATACGCAGTATTTT
size: -
V: TRBV6-6
J: TRBJ2-3
D: -

CDR3: CATSREDRVYQPQHF
DNA: TGTGCCACCAGCAGAGAGGACAGGGTGTATCAGCCCCAGCATTTT
size: -
V: TRBV15
J: TRBJ1-5
D: TRBD1

CDR3: CASSGLGRGEAFF
DNA: TGTGCCAGCAGTGGGCTCGGGCGAGGTGAAGCTTTCTTT
size: -
V: TRBV25-1
J: TRBJ1-1
D: -

CDR3: CASSEGAGDTQYF
DNA: TGTGCCAGCAGTGAAGGGGCGGGGGATACGCAGTATTTT
size: -
V: TRBV2
J: TRBJ2-3
D: -

CDR3: CASAAGGKNIQYF
DNA: TGTGCCAGCGCAGCGGGAGGAAAAAACATTCAGTACTTC
size: -
V: TRBV5-5
J: TRBJ2-4
D: TRBD2

CDR3: CASSKNWDRVKGGTEAFF
DNA: TGCGCCAGCAGCAAAAACTGGGACAGGGTAAAGGGGGGCACTGAAGCTTTCTTT
size: -
V: TRBV5-1
J: TRBJ1-1
D: TRBD1

CDR3: CASSLAGQFNQPQHF
DNA: TGTGCCAGCAGCTTGGCCGGACAGTTCAATCAGCCCCAGCATTTT
size: -
V: TRBV5-5
J: TRBJ1-5
D: -

CDR3: CASTGGPTYQETQYF
DNA: TGTGCCAGCACAGGGGGTCCAACGTACCAAGAGACCCAGTACTTC
size: -
V: TRBV28
J: TRBJ2-5
D: TRBD1

CDR3: CASSIFPDMNTEAFF
DNA: TGTGCCAGTAGTATTTTCCCAGATATGAACACTGAAGCTTTCTTT
size: once
V: TRBV19
J: TRBJ1-1
D: -

CDR3: CASGRDRSSYNEQFF
DNA: TGTGCCAGCGGACGAGACAGAAGCTCCTACAATGAGCAGTTCTTC
size: -
V: TRBV11-2
J: TRBJ2-1
D: -

CDR3: CASSEYRSDEQYF
DNA: TGTGCCAGCAGTGAATATCGAAGCGACGAGCAGTACTTC
size: -
V: TRBV25-1
J: TRBJ2-7
D: -